This TCR beta chain was identified during a study of T cells in Graves' hyperthyroidism and ophthalmopathy. This clonotype has only a few counts. Germline CDR1 MNHEY, CDR2 SMNVEV (reference sequence). V was clipped by 6 bases and J by 0 bases; unmatched bases: 7. CDR3 size: 17 residues. TCR beta CDR3 regions were amplified from RNA transcripts. With the HTBI primer set, the TCR CDR3 went through a first round of RT-PCR. TCRdb redid the calling of the multiplex PCR reads with MiXCR, one entry per CDR3 protein. The sample includes 500,000 to 750,000 distinct CDR3 sequences, approximately 14% of them seen just once.

The material sequenced was blood. This sequence joins TRBV27 and TRBJ2-2, with 10 bases identical to TRBD2. The sequence derives from a woman younger than 45 with Graves' hyperthyroidism. CDR3 sequence (DNA): TGTGCCAGCAGCCGGACTAGCGGAGCTGCGAACACCGGGGAGCTGTTTTTT. This gives the protein CASSRTSGAANTGELFF.